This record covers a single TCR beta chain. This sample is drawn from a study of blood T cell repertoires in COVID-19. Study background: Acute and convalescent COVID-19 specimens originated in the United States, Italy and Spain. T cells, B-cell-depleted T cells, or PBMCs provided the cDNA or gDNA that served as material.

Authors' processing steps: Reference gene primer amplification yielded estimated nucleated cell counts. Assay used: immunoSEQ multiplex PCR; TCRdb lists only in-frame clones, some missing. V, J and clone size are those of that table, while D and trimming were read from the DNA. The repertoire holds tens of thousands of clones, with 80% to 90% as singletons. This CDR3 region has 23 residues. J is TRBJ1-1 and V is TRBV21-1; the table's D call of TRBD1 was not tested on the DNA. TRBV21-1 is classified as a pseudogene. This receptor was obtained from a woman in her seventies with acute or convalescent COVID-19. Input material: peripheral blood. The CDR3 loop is CASSTPDSDRVRGNFTGNTEAFF. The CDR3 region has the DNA TGTGCCAGCAGCACCCCAGACTCAGACAGGGTCCGGGGTAACTTTACGGGGAACACTGAAGCTTTCTTT.